Listed below are T cell receptor beta chains from one sample, sequenced in a study of T-cell reconstitution after alpha-beta-depleted transplantation in children. One entry per CDR3 protein, called by TCRdb with MiXCR from the PCR reads. The sample carries about 900,000 distinct CDR3 sequences, roughly 29% recorded once. The material was PBMCs, mostly from graft donor cells, obtained 360 days after TCRalphabeta/CD19-depleted stem cell transplant. The source is a boy younger than two who had a stem cell transplant for SCID, so the T cells may come from the graft donor. The CDR3 runs from the conserved cysteine through the conserved F or W. A D gene is named only where the DNA matches it firmly. The listing skips clone size in some rows; elsewhere it reads once, few, many or a size class.

V: TRBV4-2
size: NA
length: 13
J: TRBJ2-5
D: NA
CDR3: CAISPPDKETQYF
DNA: TGTGCCATCAGCCCCCCGGACAAAGAGACCCAGTACTTC

V: TRBV28
size: NA
length: 17
J: TRBJ1-5
D: NA
CDR3: CASSLVPPTWDNQPQHF
DNA: TGTGCCAGCAGTTTAGTCCCCCCAACCTGGGACAATCAGCCCCAGCATTTT

V: TRBV20-1
size: NA
length: 14
J: TRBJ2-2
D: NA
CDR3: CSAAPGPLTGELFF
DNA: TGCAGTGCGGCCCCCGGGCCCTTGACCGGGGAGCTGTTTTTT

V: TRBV29-1
size: NA
length: 15
J: TRBJ2-7
D: NA
CDR3: CSVEDLTMGAGEQYF
DNA: TGCAGCGTTGAAGATCTTACTATGGGGGCTGGGGAGCAGTACTTC

V: TRBV25-1
size: few
length: 14
J: TRBJ2-1
D: NA
CDR3: CASSELLPDNEQFF
DNA: TGTGCCAGCAGTGAACTTCTCCCAGACAATGAGCAGTTCTTC

V: TRBV4-1
size: few
length: 17
J: TRBJ2-7
D: NA
CDR3: CASSQVPYMSGDYEQYF
DNA: TGCGCCAGCAGCCAAGTACCGTACATGTCCGGGGACTACGAGCAGTACTTC

V: TRBV2
size: few
length: 12
J: TRBJ2-7
D: NA
CDR3: CASSGQTYEQYF
DNA: TGTGCCAGCAGTGGACAGACCTACGAGCAGTACTTC

V: TRBV15
size: NA
length: 14
J: TRBJ2-1
D: NA
CDR3: CATSRDVKVNEQFF
DNA: TGTGCCACCAGCAGAGATGTGAAGGTCAATGAGCAGTTCTTC

V: TRBV2
size: NA
length: 19
J: TRBJ1-2
D: NA
CDR3: CASTLRGATGLRTPYGYTF
DNA: TGTGCCAGCACCCTGAGAGGGGCAACAGGTTTAAGGACACCCTATGGCTACACCTTC

V: TRBV2
size: NA
length: 15
J: TRBJ1-5
D: TRBD1
CDR3: CASSGSGQGNQPQHF
DNA: TGTGCCAGCAGTGGATCGGGACAGGGAAATCAGCCCCAGCATTTT

V: TRBV18
size: NA
length: 15
J: TRBJ1-1
D: NA
CDR3: CASSPPGPTNTEAFF
DNA: TGTGCCAGCTCTCCACCCGGACCCACCAACACTGAAGCTTTCTTT